This TCR beta chain was profiled in a study of T cell repertoires in cytomegalovirus infection. The overall study: Based on public TCR beta signatures, there were indications of CMV infection and of a matching HLA type.

TCRdb reanalysed the reads using MiXCR and keeps one entry per CDR3 protein. The top ten hold just under 45% of the sample, which has about half a million distinct CDR3 sequences, more than 40% seen once. On this clonotype: Its antigen is as yet unknown.

Germline V gives CDR1 MNHNY, CDR2 SVGAGI (reference sequence). The length of the CDR3 is 13 residues. Trimming removed 2 bases from V and 10 bases from J; junction bases left unmatched: 5. The sequence was obtained from a human donor in good health (CMV status not recorded). Some clones in this sample may be carry-over from other donors' samples. The sequencing used cultured PBMCs, collected from culture after CMV antigen stimulation. The J gene is TRBJ2-1, the V gene TRBV6-6; TRBD2 matches at 7 bases. In nucleotides, the CDR3 is TGTGCCAGCAGTTACGTGCGGGAGAGGGAGCAGTTCTTC. Amino acid sequence: CASSYVREREQFF.